The following is a T cell receptor (beta chain) sequence with its context. This sample stems from a study of T cell changes during pregnancy in multiple sclerosis. The CDR3 runs 19 residues. The germline V gene has CDR1 SGHTA and CDR2 FQGTGA. Trimming cost V 5 bases and J 3 bases; bases outside gene matches: 16. Profiled with immunoSEQ multiplex PCR; TCRdb holds only in-frame clones, not every one. The table has about 52,000 clones, around 90% seen once. The V gene is TRBV7-3, the J gene TRBJ2-1, with 10 bases matching TRBD1. The source is a female donor with multiple sclerosis, enrolled in a pregnancy study. This material consisted of CD4+ T cells from peripheral blood mononuclear cells, taken before pregnancy. In DNA, the CDR3 is TGTGCCAGCAGCCGTTCCGGGACAGGGGCGCTAGGGTTCTACAATGAGCAGTTCTTC. It translates to CASSRSGTGALGFYNEQFF.